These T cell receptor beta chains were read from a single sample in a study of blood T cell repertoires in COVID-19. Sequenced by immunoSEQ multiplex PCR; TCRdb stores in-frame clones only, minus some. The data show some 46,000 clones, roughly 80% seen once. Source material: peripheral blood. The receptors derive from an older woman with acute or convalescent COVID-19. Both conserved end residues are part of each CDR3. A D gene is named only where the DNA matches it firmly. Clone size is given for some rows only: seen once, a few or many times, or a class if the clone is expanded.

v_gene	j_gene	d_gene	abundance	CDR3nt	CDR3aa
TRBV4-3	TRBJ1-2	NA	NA	TGCGCCAGCAGCCAAGATTACAACCTGGTCGGGGGCTACACCTTC	CASSQDYNLVGGYTF
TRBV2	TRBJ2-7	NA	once	TGTGCCAGTCGAGGGTATTTAGGATACGAGCAGTACTTC	CASRGYLGYEQYF
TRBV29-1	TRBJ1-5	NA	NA	TGCAGCGTTGAAGCCGCGGGGGAGCCCCAGCATTTT	CSVEAAGEPQHF
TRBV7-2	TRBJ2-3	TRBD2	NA	TGTGCCAGCAGCTTACTAGCGGGGGGGCCGGATACGCAGTATTTT	CASSLLAGGPDTQYF
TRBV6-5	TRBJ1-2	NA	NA	TGTGCCAGCACCAAACCAGGGTTGCATGGCTACACCTTC	CASTKPGLHGYTF
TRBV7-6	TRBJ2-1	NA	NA	TGTGCCAGCAGCTTTAGGCAGGGTTTCAATGAGCAGTTCTTC	CASSFRQGFNEQFF
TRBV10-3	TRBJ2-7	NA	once	TGTGCCATCAGTGGGCCTGAGACTGTAGCCTACGAGCAGTACTTC	CAISGPETVAYEQYF
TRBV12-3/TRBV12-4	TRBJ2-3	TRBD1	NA	TGTGCCAGCAGTTGGCAGGGGGCGGATACGCAGTATTTT	CASSWQGADTQYF
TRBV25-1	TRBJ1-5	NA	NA	TGTGCCAGCACCCGGGGGGAGGGTCAGCCCCAGCATTTT	CASTRGEGQPQHF
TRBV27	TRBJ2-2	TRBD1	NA	TGTGCCAGCAGAGCGACAGGGGGCCGCACCGGGGAGCTGTTTTTT	CASRATGGRTGELFF
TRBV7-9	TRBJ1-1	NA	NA	TGTGCCAGCAGAGTGACAGGTTTTCCTGAAGCTTTCTTT	CASRVTGFPEAFF
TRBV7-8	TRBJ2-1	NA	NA	TGTGCCAGCGGCGACAGGATTTACAATGAGCAGTTCTTC	CASGDRIYNEQFF
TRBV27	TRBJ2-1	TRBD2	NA	TGTGCCAGCAGTTCCCCTGCGGGGGGGCTTAAAAATGAGCAGTTCTTC	CASSSPAGGLKNEQFF
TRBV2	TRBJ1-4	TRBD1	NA	TGTGCCAGCAGTGAAGGGCTGATGACAGGGGCTACTGAAAAACTGTTTTTT	CASSEGLMTGATEKLFF
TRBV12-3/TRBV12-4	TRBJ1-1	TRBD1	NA	TGTGCCAGCAGTTCTACAGGGGTGGCTGAAGCTTTCTTT	CASSSTGVAEAFF
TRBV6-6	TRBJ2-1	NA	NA	TGTGCCAGCACCCTTACGACTAGTAAATGGGGATTTGAGCAGTTCTTC	CASTLTTSKWGFEQFF
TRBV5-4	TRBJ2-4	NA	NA	TGTGCCAGCAGCTCATCGGATCTCGGGGACATTCAGTACTTC	CASSSSDLGDIQYF
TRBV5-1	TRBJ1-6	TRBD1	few	TGCGCCAGCAGCGCGGGACAGCTTAATTCACCCCTCCACTTT	CASSAGQLNSPLHF
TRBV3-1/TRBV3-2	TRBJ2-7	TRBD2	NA	TGTGCCAGCAGCCCGGGACTAGCGGGTAAATGGGAGCAGTACTTC	CASSPGLAGKWEQYF
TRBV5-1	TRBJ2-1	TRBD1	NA	TGCGCCAGCAGCTTGGACAGGGGTAATTTTTACAATGAGCAGTTCTTC	CASSLDRGNFYNEQFF